The 15 T cell receptor beta chains given below trace back to one sample, sequenced in a study of OX40 agonist ivuxolimab in advanced cancers. Using immunoSEQ multiplex PCR, the repertoire was profiled, and TCRdb retains in-frame clones only, with some absent. The sample contains about 82,000 clones, 85% to 90% of which appear only once. The sequenced sample was CD4+ or CD8+ T cells sorted from blood, obtained in a trial of the OX40 agonist ivuxolimab. The receptors here all came from an adult with an advanced solid tumor such as melanoma, head and neck, liver or kidney cancer.

The rearrangement uses TRBV6-4 and TRBJ1-1, with D tentatively TRBD1 (5 bases). The CDR3 totals 15 residues. Trimming took 8 bases from V and 3 from J, leaving 19 bases between them. Germline CDR1 reads MRHNA; CDR2 reads SNTAGT. Here the CDR3 reads CASGARVSDDTEAFF. The CDR3 DNA sequence: TGTGCCAGCGGGGCCAGGGTCTCTGACGACACTGAAGCTTTCTTT.

The V call is TRBV6-6, the J call TRBJ2-1, with D possibly TRBD1 on 5 matching bases. Trimming removed 2 bases from V and 0 bases from J, with 8 bases in between. This CDR3 region has 15 residues. The germline gives CDR1 MNHNY, CDR2 SVGAGI (reference sequence). CDR3: CASSYRGTSYNEQFF. The CDR3 DNA reads TGTGCCAGCAGTTACAGGGGAACCTCCTACAATGAGCAGTTCTTC.

The chain couples TRBV5-6 to TRBJ2-1; D might be TRBD1 (5 bases). V was shortened by 4 bases and J by 4 bases, with 12 bases between the two germline ends. From germline, CDR1 is SGHDT and CDR2 YYEEEE. The CDR3 covers 14 residues. CDR3 in DNA: TGTGCCAGCAGCGAGAGGCAGGGATACAATGAGCAGTTCTTC. As protein: CASSERQGYNEQFF.

The chain carries TRBV6-1 and TRBJ1-2; 7 bases align to TRBD1. This CDR3 is built from 13 residues. Germline V CDR1 and CDR2: MNHNS, SASEGT. With 5 bases clipped from V and 1 base from J, the junction kept 1 base outside the gene matches. CDR3 DNA sequence: TGTGCCAGCAGTCGACAGGGTAACTATGGCTACACCTTC. Encoded protein: CASSRQGNYGYTF.

This chain uses TRBV19 with TRBJ1-1; the D is unclear. CDR1 LNHDA and CDR2 SQIVND come from the germline V gene (reference sequence). V gave up 1 base and J gave up 11 bases, with 14 bases separating them. This CDR3 has 13 residues. CDR3 nucleotide sequence: TGTGCCAGTAGTATAGCCCGTTCGGATCCGGCTTTCTTT. Translation: CASSIARSDPAFF. Supplemented by reference TRBV19 and TRBJ1-1, the full variable domain reads DGGITQSPKYLFRKEGQNVTLSCEQNLNHDAMYWYRQDPGQGLRLIYYSQIVNDFQKGDIAEGYSVSREKKESFPLTVTSAQKNPTAFYLCASSIARSDPAFFGQGTRLTVV.

This clone was counted only a few times. The genes are TRBV19 and TRBJ1-4; 8 nucleotides line up with TRBD1. This CDR3 comprises 18 residues. V shed 4 bases, J shed 0 bases, and the junction held 10 bases outside the gene matches. The germline V gene has CDR1 LNHDA and CDR2 SQIVND (reference sequence). The CDR3 here is CASSRQGLWNPTNEKLFF. The CDR3, as DNA: TGTGCCAGTAGTAGACAGGGGTTATGGAACCCAACTAATGAAAAACTGTTTTTT.

The sample holds a few counts of this clone. The chain combines TRBV7-8 with TRBJ2-6; possible D gene TRBD1, 6 bases. V was clipped by 4 bases and J by 2 bases, with 9 bases between them. The CDR3 runs to 15 residues. Germline V CDR1 and CDR2: SGHVS, FQNEAQ. The CDR3 protein is CASSYEGAGANVLTF. Written as DNA, the CDR3 is TGTGCCAGCAGCTATGAGGGGGCTGGGGCCAACGTCCTGACTTTC.

This sequence joins TRBV18 and TRBJ2-7; either TRBD1 or TRBD2 may fit D (5 bases each). V was clipped by 4 bases and J by 5 bases, with 12 bases between them. Germline V gene sequence: CDR1 KGHSH, CDR2 LQKENI. The CDR3 covers 13 residues. CDR3 in amino acids: CASSQRSGHEQYF. The CDR3 coding sequence is TGTGCCAGCTCACAACGCTCGGGGCACGAGCAGTACTTC.

The V and J genes are TRBV5-1 and TRBJ2-3; 8 bases fit TRBD2. The CDR3 spans 15 residues. V lost 1 base and J lost 3; bases outside the gene matches: 4. Germline loops: CDR1 SGHRS, CDR2 YFSETQ. In DNA form, the CDR3 reads TGCGCCAGCAGCTTGAGTTCGGGGGGGACAGATACGCAGTATTTT. Protein: CASSLSSGGTDTQYF.

This chain links TRBV11-1 with TRBJ2-2; no clear D. Germline V gives CDR1 SGHAT, CDR2 FQDESV (reference sequence). Trimming took 2 bases from V and 0 from J, leaving 7 bases between them. The CDR3 runs 15 residues. As DNA, the CDR3 is TGTGCCAGCAGCTTAAACGGGCCGAACACCGGGGAGCTGTTTTTT. This sequence encodes CASSLNGPNTGELFF.

The V call is TRBV11-2, the J call TRBJ2-5; a possible D gene is TRBD2 (5 bases). Trimming took 5 bases from V and 5 from J, leaving 18 bases between them. The CDR3 is 15 amino acids. Germline V CDR1 and CDR2: SGHAT, FQNNGV. The CDR3 here is CASSPAADSGETQYF. Here the CDR3 DNA reads TGTGCCAGCAGCCCCGCTGCCGATTCGGGGGAGACCCAGTACTTC.

In its sample, this clone was seen a few times. The chain carries TRBV2 and TRBJ1-5, with D possibly being TRBD1 (5 bases). Per germline, CDR1 SNHLY and CDR2 FYNNEI. The CDR3 sequence is 14 residues long. V lost 5 bases and J 3 bases, leaving 11 bases between the germline ends. CDR3 bases: TGTGCCAGCAGTAGAGACAGTTCCAATCAGCCCCAGCATTTT. It specifies CASSRDSSNQPQHF. Drawing the rest from reference TRBV2 and TRBJ1-5, the complete variable domain is EPEVTQTPSHQVTQMGQEVILRCVPISNHLYFYWYRQILGQKVEFLVSFYNNEISEKSEIFDDQFSVERPDGSNFTLKIRSTKLEDSAMYFCASSRDSSNQPQHFGDGTRLSIL.

The rearrangement uses TRBV5-5 and TRBJ1-1; D is possibly TRBD1 (5 bases). Germline CDR1 and CDR2: SGHKS and YYEKEE (reference sequence). V was clipped by 0 bases and J by 11 bases, with 29 bases between them. The CDR3 spans 18 residues. The CDR3 DNA sequence: TGTGCCAGCAGCTTGGGAGGCAGGGAGCTTAGGAGAGGTGAGGAGGCTTTCTTT. It codes for CASSLGGRELRRGEEAFF.

The V gene is TRBV5-1, the J gene TRBJ2-3, with D uncertain. This CDR3 contains 14 residues. The germline V gene has CDR1 SGHRS and CDR2 YFSETQ. V shed 1 base and J shed 2 bases, with 8 bases lying between them. CDR3 residues: CASSLSSYTDTQYF. The CDR3 DNA follows: TGCGCCAGCAGCTTGAGCTCCTACACAGATACGCAGTATTTT.

The CDR3 loop is CASSRGPRETQYF. Written as DNA, the CDR3 is TGTGCCAGCAGTCGCGGACCACGGGAGACCCAGTACTTC. The rearrangement uses TRBV6-1 and TRBJ2-5; D gene ambiguous. This CDR3 is built from 13 residues. Germline V gene sequence: CDR1 MNHNS, CDR2 SASEGT. Trimming took off 5 bases at V and 5 bases at J, with 12 bases between the two ends.